The rows below give T cell receptor beta chains drawn from one sample of a study of control samples from healthy donors and cancer patients. The repertoire was sequenced with immunoSEQ multiplex PCR; TCRdb's copy has only in-frame clones and lacks some. The repertoire holds around 90,000 clones, with around nine tenths as singletons. Sequenced input: blood. These receptor sequences come from a man aged 30 to 45 in good health. CDR3s include the opening cysteine and the closing phenylalanine or tryptophan. Each record gives: clone size, J gene, V gene, D gene, CDR3 protein, CDR3 DNA. The D gene is left open where the match is weak. A clone size is listed for some rows: how often the clone was seen (once, few, many), or a class if it is expanded.

abundance: once; j_gene: TRBJ1-1; v_gene: TRBV30; d_gene: -; CDR3aa: CAWTPLNRNTEAFF; CDR3nt: TGTGCCTGGACCCCCCTTAACAGGAACACTGAAGCTTTCTTT
abundance: few; j_gene: TRBJ1-5; v_gene: TRBV6-2/TRBV6-3; d_gene: -; CDR3aa: CASSYSEHTNQPQHF; CDR3nt: TGTGCCAGCAGTTACTCTGAACATACCAATCAGCCCCAGCATTTT
abundance: -; j_gene: TRBJ2-5; v_gene: TRBV5-1; d_gene: -; CDR3aa: CASTRGAGQGETQYF; CDR3nt: TGCGCCAGCACCCGGGGGGCCGGCCAAGGGGAGACCCAGTACTTC
abundance: -; j_gene: TRBJ2-3; v_gene: TRBV5-4; d_gene: TRBD2; CDR3aa: CASSPRLAGDTDTQYF; CDR3nt: TGTGCCAGCAGCCCTCGACTAGCGGGGGACACAGATACGCAGTATTTT
abundance: few; j_gene: TRBJ2-4; v_gene: TRBV7-8; d_gene: -; CDR3aa: CASSLVSGSKNIQYF; CDR3nt: TGTGCCAGCAGCTTAGTAAGCGGATCCAAAAACATTCAGTACTTC
abundance: few; j_gene: TRBJ1-2; v_gene: TRBV29-1; d_gene: -; CDR3aa: CSVDDGYNYGYTF; CDR3nt: TGCAGCGTCGACGACGGATATAACTATGGCTACACCTTC
abundance: -; j_gene: TRBJ2-2; v_gene: TRBV5-1; d_gene: -; CDR3aa: CASSSPEGGNTGELFF; CDR3nt: TGCGCCAGCAGCTCTCCGGAGGGGGGTAACACCGGGGAGCTGTTTTTT
abundance: -; j_gene: TRBJ2-2; v_gene: TRBV5-1; d_gene: TRBD2; CDR3aa: CASSVGTRAGELFF; CDR3nt: TGCGCCAGCAGCGTGGGGACTAGGGCCGGGGAGCTGTTTTTT
abundance: -; j_gene: TRBJ2-1; v_gene: TRBV11-2; d_gene: TRBD1; CDR3aa: CASTSEVGTGGARTNEQFF; CDR3nt: TGTGCCAGCACCTCCGAGGTCGGGACAGGGGGCGCAAGGACAAATGAGCAGTTCTTC
abundance: -; j_gene: TRBJ1-2; v_gene: TRBV19; d_gene: TRBD1; CDR3aa: CASSIEGQGHGYTF; CDR3nt: TGTGCCAGTAGTATAGAGGGACAGGGCCATGGCTACACCTTC
abundance: -; j_gene: TRBJ2-2; v_gene: TRBV21-1; d_gene: -; CDR3aa: CARGLANPTGELFF; CDR3nt: TGTGCCAGAGGACTAGCGAATCCGACCGGGGAGCTGTTTTTT
abundance: -; j_gene: TRBJ1-5; v_gene: TRBV27; d_gene: TRBD1; CDR3aa: CAHQDLTGVGQPQHF; CDR3nt: TGTGCCCACCAGGATCTAACAGGGGTTGGTCAGCCCCAGCATTTT
abundance: -; j_gene: TRBJ2-1; v_gene: TRBV27; d_gene: TRBD2; CDR3aa: CASSLGPSGSYNEQFF; CDR3nt: TGTGCCAGCAGTTTAGGTCCTAGCGGGAGTTACAATGAGCAGTTCTTC
abundance: -; j_gene: TRBJ2-1; v_gene: TRBV18; d_gene: TRBD2; CDR3aa: CASSPPRVAGAPYNEQFF; CDR3nt: TGTGCCAGCTCACCCCCGAGGGTAGCGGGAGCCCCTTACAATGAGCAGTTCTTC
abundance: -; j_gene: TRBJ1-1; v_gene: TRBV27; d_gene: -; CDR3aa: CASSPRPISYTEAFF; CDR3nt: TGTGCCAGCAGTCCCCGTCCAATTTCCTACACTGAAGCTTTCTTT
abundance: -; j_gene: TRBJ1-1; v_gene: TRBV7-9; d_gene: TRBD1; CDR3aa: CASSRHRGQGNTEAFF; CDR3nt: TGTGCCAGCAGCCGCCACAGGGGACAGGGGAACACTGAAGCTTTCTTT
abundance: -; j_gene: TRBJ1-2; v_gene: TRBV7-2; d_gene: -; CDR3aa: CASSLDRASIYGYTF; CDR3nt: TGTGCCAGCAGCTTAGACAGGGCGTCAATCTATGGCTACACCTTC
abundance: -; j_gene: TRBJ2-3; v_gene: TRBV7-2; d_gene: TRBD2; CDR3aa: CASSPGTSGGTDTQYF; CDR3nt: TGTGCCAGCAGCCCGGGGACTAGCGGGGGCACAGATACGCAGTATTTT
abundance: -; j_gene: TRBJ2-2; v_gene: TRBV24-1; d_gene: -; CDR3aa: CATSDTNGGTTTGELFF; CDR3nt: TGTGCCACCAGTGATACGAATGGGGGCACGACCACCGGGGAGCTGTTTTTT
abundance: -; j_gene: TRBJ2-3; v_gene: TRBV9; d_gene: -; CDR3aa: CASSVVEPGTDTQYF; CDR3nt: TGTGCCAGCAGCGTAGTGGAGCCCGGCACAGATACGCAGTATTTT
abundance: -; j_gene: TRBJ1-1; v_gene: TRBV7-9; d_gene: -; CDR3aa: CASSSTSGLGTEAFF; CDR3nt: TGTGCCAGCAGCTCTACAAGCGGTTTGGGCACTGAAGCTTTCTTT
abundance: -; j_gene: TRBJ2-3; v_gene: TRBV9; d_gene: TRBD2; CDR3aa: CASSSRTSGGDTQYF; CDR3nt: TGTGCCAGCAGCTCCCGGACTAGCGGGGGGGATACGCAGTATTTT
abundance: -; j_gene: TRBJ2-3; v_gene: TRBV14; d_gene: -; CDR3aa: CASSPLGHRHTDTQYF; CDR3nt: TGTGCCAGCAGCCCGTTAGGGCATCGCCACACAGATACGCAGTATTTT
abundance: -; j_gene: TRBJ1-6; v_gene: TRBV12-3/TRBV12-4; d_gene: -; CDR3aa: CASSLGSGSPLHF; CDR3nt: TGTGCCAGCAGTTTAGGTTCAGGTTCACCCCTCCACTTT
abundance: -; j_gene: TRBJ2-5; v_gene: TRBV21-1; d_gene: -; CDR3aa: CASSNLSRETQYF; CDR3nt: TGTGCCAGCAGCAACCTCTCGCGGGAGACCCAGTACTTC
abundance: -; j_gene: TRBJ2-3; v_gene: TRBV7-9; d_gene: -; CDR3aa: CASTSTDTQYF; CDR3nt: TGTGCCAGCACCTCCACAGATACGCAGTATTTT
abundance: -; j_gene: TRBJ2-5; v_gene: TRBV7-9; d_gene: TRBD2; CDR3aa: CASSPGGAWETQYF; CDR3nt: TGTGCCAGCAGCCCGGGGGGGGCGTGGGAGACCCAGTACTTC